The 8 T cell receptor beta chains given below trace back to one sample, sequenced in a study of T cells in Graves' hyperthyroidism and ophthalmopathy. TCR beta CDR3 sequences were amplified from RNA transcripts. The HTBI primer set served for first-round RT-PCR of the TCR CDR3. TCRdb re-derived calls from the multiplex PCR reads in MiXCR, one entry per CDR3 protein. Here the sample spans roughly 740,000 distinct CDR3 sequences, 16% being singletons. The sequenced sample was blood. All receptors come from a man aged 18-30 years with Graves' hyperthyroidism.

On this clonotype: A read error may be the cause here, since a much bigger clone is one base away. CDR3 region: CAGNEGWANQPQHF. The CDR3 DNA follows: TGTGCCGGCAATGAGGGATGGGCCAATCAGCCCCAGCATTTT. This sequence joins TRBV2 and TRBJ1-5, with unresolved D. The V gene lost 11 bases and the J gene lost 3 bases, with 17 bases spanning the gap. The germline V gene has CDR1 SNHLY and CDR2 FYNNEI. The CDR3 is 14 amino acids.

In regard to this clonotype: A junction boundary mismatches the germline segment, possibly from a read error. The chain couples TRBV11-2 to TRBJ2-1; D is perhaps TRBD2 (6 bases). Germline V gives CDR1 SGHAT, CDR2 FQNNGV. The CDR3 extends over 16 amino acids. CDR3 residues: CASSLLPGLYYNEQLF. The CDR3 DNA reads TGTGCCAGCAGCTTACTCCCGGGACTCTACTACAATGAGCAGCTCTTC.

In nucleotides, the CDR3 is TGTGCCAGCACCCTACAGGGGAGCTCTGGAAACACCATATATTTT. Translation: CASTLQGSSGNTIYF. The rearrangement uses TRBV5-5 and TRBJ1-3; 7 nucleotides match TRBD1. V dropped 6 bases and J dropped 0; count of bases not matched to a gene: 6. The CDR3 runs to 15 residues. The germline gives CDR1 SGHKS, CDR2 YYEKEE (reference sequence).

Ten or more counts support this clonotype. The gene calls are TRBV24-1 and TRBJ2-7; 7 nucleotides match TRBD1. Unmatched junction bases numbered 10, after V lost 4 bases and J lost 5 bases. Germline V lookup: CDR1 KGHDR, CDR2 SFDVKD. The CDR3 has 15 amino acids. In DNA, the CDR3 is TGTGCCACCAGTGAGCGACAGGGTGCAACCGACGAGCAGTACTTC. Translation: CATSERQGATDEQYF.

This clonotype appeared many times. The chain is built from TRBV18 and TRBJ2-7, with a tentative D call TRBD1 (6 bases). The germline V gene encodes CDR1 KGHSH and CDR2 LQKENI. V lost 4 bases to trimming and J lost 4 bases, with 11 bases between them. This CDR3 is built from 13 residues. CDR3 in amino acids: CASSQATGYEQYF. In nucleotides, the CDR3 is TGTGCCAGCTCACAAGCGACAGGTTACGAGCAGTACTTC.

J is TRBJ2-7 and V is TRBV20-1, with D tentatively TRBD2 (6 bases). The germline CDR1 and CDR2 sequences are DFQATT and SNEGSKA (reference sequence). This CDR3 has 14 residues. V was pared by 1 base and J by 2 bases, with 12 bases between. The CDR3 sequence: CSARVAGTPYEQYF. The DNA for the CDR3 is TGCAGTGCTAGAGTCGCCGGGACTCCCTACGAGCAGTACTTC.

At least ten counts were recorded for this clonotype. The chain uses TRBV20-1 and TRBJ2-7, with 8 bases fitting TRBD2. CDR3 length: 15 residues. Germline V gene sequence: CDR1 DFQATT, CDR2 SNEGSKA (reference sequence). After removal of 0 bases from V and 4 bases from J, the junction contained 8 bases not matched to a gene. CDR3 sequence reads: CSARDPQRELYEQYF. Here the CDR3 DNA reads TGCAGTGCTAGAGATCCACAGCGGGAGTTATACGAGCAGTACTTC.

CDR3 nucleotides: TGTGCCAGCAGTCCGAGCGGGACTAGGGGGGCCCCAGATACGCAGTATTTT. It codes for CASSPSGTRGAPDTQYF. This chain links TRBV7-9 with TRBJ2-3; 8 nucleotides match TRBD2. CDR1 is SEHNR and CDR2 is FQNEAQ in the germline V gene (reference sequence). J lost 4 bases, V lost 6 bases, and 15 bases had no gene match. This CDR3 is built from 17 residues.